This is a list of T cell receptor beta chains from one sample in a study of shared clonotypes between healthy human individuals. This table comes from immunoSEQ multiplex PCR, and its TCRdb copy is limited to in-frame clones, with some not included. Of roughly 1,100,000 clones listed, around four fifths are singletons. Input material: memory CD4+ T cells sorted from blood. These receptors all come from a man younger than 35 in good health. The CDR3 runs from the conserved cysteine through the conserved F or W. The order of the fields is D gene, clone size, J gene, V gene, CDR3 DNA, CDR3 protein. A D gene is named only where the DNA matches it firmly. Some rows have no size entry. The others give once, few or many, or a class for an expanded clone.

TRBD2,-,TRBJ2-5,TRBV5-1,TGCGCCAGCAGCTTAGGGAGCGGGAGAGGGGAGACCCAGTACTTC,CASSLGSGRGETQYF
TRBD1,-,TRBJ1-1,TRBV4-3,TGCGCCAGCAGCCTACAACCAGGGGGCACTGAAGCTTTCTTT,CASSLQPGGTEAFF
-,once,TRBJ1-6,TRBV30,TGTGCTCCACACTGGGGTAAGACCTTTCTCGGGCCCTCCTATAATTCACCCCTCCACTTT,CAPHWGKTFLGPSYNSPLHF
TRBD1,once,TRBJ1-1,TRBV5-6,TGTGCCAGCAGCTTTTTCGGAACAGGGGTGAACACTGAAGCTTTCTTT,CASSFFGTGVNTEAFF
TRBD2,-,TRBJ2-1,TRBV11-3,TGTGCCAGCAGCTCTAGCGGGCTCTACAATGAGCAGTTCTTC,CASSSSGLYNEQFF
TRBD1,-,TRBJ1-2,TRBV5-1,TGCGCCAGCAGCTTACAGGGGGCGGACTATGGCTACACCTTC,CASSLQGADYGYTF
-,-,TRBJ2-5,TRBV9,TGTGCCAGCAGCGTAGGTCCTAGCCCCGCGGAGACCCAGTACTTC,CASSVGPSPAETQYF
-,-,TRBJ1-1,TRBV7-9,TGTGCCAGCAGCCTAGGACACGGCGCGAACACTGAAGCTTTCTTT,CASSLGHGANTEAFF
-,-,TRBJ2-7,TRBV7-2,TGTGCCAGCAGCCGCGATGGGATCTACGAGCAGTACTTC,CASSRDGIYEQYF
-,-,TRBJ1-2,TRBV2,TGTGCCAGCACCCGAACCCGACAGGAGGGTTCAACTAACTATGGCTACACCTTC,CASTRTRQEGSTNYGYTF
-,few,TRBJ1-2,TRBV5-4,TGTGCCAGCAGCTCGAACACGGTTGGTGGCTACACCTTC,CASSSNTVGGYTF
-,-,TRBJ1-2,TRBV5-1,TGCGCCAGCAGCACTGGACAGTATGGCTACACCTTC,CASSTGQYGYTF
-,-,TRBJ2-5,TRBV7-2,TGTGCCAGCAGCTCGGGGGTTAGCGCCAGATGGGAGACCCAGTACTTC,CASSSGVSARWETQYF
-,-,TRBJ2-3,TRBV7-9,TGTGCCAGCAGCCTGACAGCTAGCACAGATACGCAGTATTTT,CASSLTASTDTQYF
TRBD2,many,TRBJ2-1,TRBV9,TGTGCCAGCAGCCCCAGGGGGGTAGCGGGGGTCTCAAATGAGCAGTTCTTC,CASSPRGVAGVSNEQFF